What follows is one T cell receptor (beta chain) and its context. Its specificity is unknown. The source of the sample is a study of shared clonotypes between healthy human individuals. Study-wide results and limits: For sorted subsets, rarefaction showed incomplete sequencing despite large depth. The low donor count limited represented genetic and exposure-history diversity. Several donors shared around 5% of their naive CD4 clonotypes.

CD45RO-negative CD8 cells positively selected for CCR7 made up the naive population, which excluded terminally differentiated effector memory CD45RA+ cells. The protocol was immunoSEQ multiplex PCR, while the TCRdb copy is restricted to in-frame clones and leaves out a portion. The repertoire holds some 1,900,000 clones, 85% to 95% seen once, with more than 0.95% in the top ten. The CDR3 runs to 15 residues. V dropped 4 bases and J dropped 4; count of bases not matched to a gene: 8. The germline gives CDR1 SGHTS, CDR2 YDEGEE. V usage is TRBV5-8 and J usage is TRBJ2-5, with 9 bases matching TRBD1. The sequenced material came from naive CD8+ T cells sorted from blood. This TCR came from a young man in good health. CDR3 nucleotide sequence: TGTGCCAGCAGCGCCGGGACAGGGTCTGGAGAGACCCAGTACTTC. Translation: CASSAGTGSGETQYF.